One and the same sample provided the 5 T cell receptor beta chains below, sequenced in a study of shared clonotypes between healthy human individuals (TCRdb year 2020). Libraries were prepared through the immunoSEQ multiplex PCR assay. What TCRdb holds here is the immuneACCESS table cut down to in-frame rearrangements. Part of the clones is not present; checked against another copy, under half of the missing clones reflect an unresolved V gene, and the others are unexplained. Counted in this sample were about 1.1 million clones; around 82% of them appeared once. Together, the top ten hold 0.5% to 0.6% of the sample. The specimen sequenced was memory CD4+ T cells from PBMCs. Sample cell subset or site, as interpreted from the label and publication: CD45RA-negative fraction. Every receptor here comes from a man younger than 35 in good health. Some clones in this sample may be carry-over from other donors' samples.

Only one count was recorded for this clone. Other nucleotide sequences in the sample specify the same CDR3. The CDR3 region has the DNA TGTGCCAGCAGTCCCCTTGCGGGGGGGGAGCAGTACTTC. Amino acid sequence: CASSPLAGGEQYF. The chain recombines TRBV28 with TRBJ2-7; TRBD2 aligns across 9 bases. The CDR3 length is 13 residues. Per germline, CDR1 MDHEN and CDR2 SYDVKM. Trimming removed 5 bases from V and 7 bases from J; junction bases left unmatched: 6. The full variable domain, its missing parts supplied by reference TRBV28 and TRBJ2-7, is DVKVTQSSRYLVKRTGEKVFLECVQDMDHENMFWYRQDPGLGLRLIYFSYDVKMKEKGDIPEGYSVSREKKERFSLILESASTNQTSMYLCASSPLAGGEQYFGPGTRLTVT.

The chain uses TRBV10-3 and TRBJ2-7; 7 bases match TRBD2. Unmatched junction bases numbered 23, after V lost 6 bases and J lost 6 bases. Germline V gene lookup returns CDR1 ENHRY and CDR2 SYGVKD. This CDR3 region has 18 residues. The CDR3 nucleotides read TGTGCCATCAGCGATTCGTTATGGGGCCCGGCGGGAGAGCTCGAGCAGTACTTC. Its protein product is CAISDSLWGPAGELEQYF.

This CDR3 is CATSYNELRGYTF. Here the CDR3 DNA reads TGTGCCACCAGCTATAACGAGTTAAGGGGCTACACCTTC. The rearrangement uses TRBV15 and TRBJ1-2; D gene unclear. V gave up 5 bases and J gave up 8 bases, with 15 bases separating them. The CDR3 spans 13 residues. Germline CDR1 and CDR2: LNHNV and YYDKDF (reference sequence).

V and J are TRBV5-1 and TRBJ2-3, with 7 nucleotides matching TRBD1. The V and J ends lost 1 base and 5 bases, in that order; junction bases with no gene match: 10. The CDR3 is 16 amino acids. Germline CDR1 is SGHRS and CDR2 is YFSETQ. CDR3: CASSLFTGEGQDTQYF. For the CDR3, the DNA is TGCGCCAGCAGCTTGTTCACAGGGGAAGGTCAAGATACGCAGTATTTT.

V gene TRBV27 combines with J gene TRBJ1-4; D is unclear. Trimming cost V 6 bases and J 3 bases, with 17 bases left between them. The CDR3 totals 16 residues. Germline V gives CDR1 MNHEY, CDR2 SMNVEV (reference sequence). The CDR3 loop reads CASRLTARYSNEKLFF. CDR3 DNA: TGTGCCAGCAGACTCACCGCGCGCTACTCTAATGAAAAACTGTTTTTT.